The 27 T cell receptor beta chains presented below share a single source sample, sequenced in a study of control samples from healthy donors and cancer patients (TCRdb year 2020). Library prep was done by the immunoSEQ multiplex PCR assay. The table was pulled from immuneACCESS by TCRdb, which kept in-frame rearrangements only. Such tables lose some clones; where checked, under half of the loss comes from unresolved V genes, and the rest has no known cause. The sample yields about 150,000 clones; under 90% were counted once. The biggest ten clones account for around 4.9% of the sample. Sequencing input: blood. Source of these receptors: a man aged 30-40 years in good health.

The V and J genes are TRBV5-5 and TRBJ2-7; 11 nucleotides match TRBD1. Trimming removed 6 bases from V and 5 bases from J; junction bases left unmatched: 10. The CDR3 spans 15 residues. Germline V gives CDR1 SGHKS, CDR2 YYEKEE (reference sequence). As DNA, the CDR3 is TGTGCCAGCAACCCCCCCCGGACAGGGGGCCACGAGCAGTACTTC. Its translation is CASNPPRTGGHEQYF.

This clone appeared a single time. This chain uses TRBV10-2 with TRBJ2-1; D not certain. This CDR3 has 12 residues. The germline V and J ends were trimmed by 8 bases and 12 bases, with 17 bases remaining between them. Germline values: CDR1 WSHSY, CDR2 SAAADI. For the CDR3, the DNA is TGCGCCAGCGGTGGACCCGGGTATGGGCAGTTCTTC. Amino acid sequence: CASGGPGYGQFF.

V and J are TRBV3-1 (or the pseudogene TRBV3-2) and TRBJ2-5; 7 bases align to TRBD1. Germline V gene lookup returns CDR1 LGHDT and CDR2 YNNKEL (reference sequence). This CDR3 region has 14 residues. V shed 9 bases and J 1 base; nucleotides not matched to a gene: 8. The CDR3 is CASQRQGPQETQYF. The CDR3 DNA sequence: TGTGCCAGTCAGCGACAGGGCCCCCAAGAGACCCAGTACTTC.

The chain joins TRBV2 to TRBJ2-5; unclear D gene. The germline gives CDR1 SNHLY, CDR2 FYNNEI. The CDR3 totals 13 residues. The germline V and J ends were trimmed by 0 bases and 6 bases, with 8 bases remaining between them. CDR3: CASSEARSQTQYF. In DNA, the CDR3 is TGTGCCAGCAGTGAAGCGCGGTCCCAGACCCAGTACTTC.

CDR3: CASSSGYEQYF. The CDR3 DNA sequence: TGTGCCAGCAGCTCGGGCTACGAGCAGTACTTC. The chain has TRBV11-3 and TRBJ2-7; D ambiguous. With 4 bases removed from V and 3 bases from J, the gap between germline ends came to 4 bases. Germline CDR1 reads SGHNT; CDR2 reads YENEEA. The CDR3 runs 11 residues.

J is TRBJ1-1 and V is TRBV6-5; the D is unclear. The germline V gene has CDR1 MNHEY and CDR2 SVGAGI. The ends were cut back, 7 bases at V and 4 bases at J, with 16 bases in the middle. This CDR3 spans 14 amino acids. The chain's CDR3 is CASTVRPDVTEAFF. The DNA of the CDR3 is TGTGCCAGCACGGTTCGGCCTGATGTCACTGAAGCTTTCTTT.

The J gene is TRBJ2-3, the V gene TRBV24-1, with D maybe TRBD2 (5 bases). This CDR3 comprises 15 residues. Germline loops: CDR1 KGHDR, CDR2 SFDVKD. The V gene lost 2 bases and the J gene lost 3 bases, with 11 bases spanning the gap. This chain's CDR3 is CATSDSSRGTDTQYF. CDR3 DNA: TGTGCCACCAGTGATTCATCCCGGGGAACAGATACGCAGTATTTT.

J is TRBJ2-7 and V is TRBV7-3; 9 bases match TRBD1. CDR1 SGHTA and CDR2 FQGTGA come from the germline V gene. The CDR3 sequence is 16 residues long. Trimming at V came to 1 base and at J to 5 bases, leaving 9 bases not matched to a gene. CDR3 in DNA: TGTGCCAGCAGCTTAAGGGACAGGGTGTCGTTCCACGAGCAGTACTTC. As protein: CASSLRDRVSFHEQYF.

This clone came up once. The rearrangement joins TRBV4-1 to TRBJ2-5; D remains ambiguous. Trimming took off 1 base at V and 5 bases at J, with 11 bases between the two ends. The germline V gene encodes CDR1 MGHRA and CDR2 YSYEKL. The length of the CDR3 is 14 residues. The CDR3 DNA is TGCGCCAGCAGCCAAGGAACGACTCTTGAGACCCAGTACTTC. Translated: CASSQGTTLETQYF.

The rearrangement links TRBV7-3 to TRBJ2-6, with D unresolved. The CDR3 is made up of 15 amino acids. Per the germline V gene, CDR1 is SGHTA and CDR2 is FQGTGA. Trimming removed 5 bases from V and 2 bases from J, with 10 bases in between. CDR3 nucleotide sequence: TGTGCCAGCAGCCCCAAAAGTACTGGGGCCAACGTCCTGACTTTC. Translating gives CASSPKSTGANVLTF.

In its sample, this clone was seen once. The chain has TRBV25-1 and TRBJ2-2; D might be TRBD1 (5 bases). This CDR3 is 14 amino acids long. With 2 bases removed from V and 6 bases from J, the gap between germline ends came to 10 bases. Germline-derived CDR1 and CDR2 are MGHDK and SYGVNS. The CDR3 sequence is CASSEHAGPGELFF. The CDR3 nucleotides read TGTGCCAGCAGTGAACACGCAGGGCCCGGGGAGCTGTTTTTT.

V gene TRBV6-6 combines with J gene TRBJ1-3; D uncertain. CDR3 length equals 12 residues. CDR1 MNHNY and CDR2 SVGAGI come from the germline V gene (reference sequence). V lost 7 bases and J lost 0, with 4 bases in between. Written as DNA, the CDR3 is TGTGCCAGCACTCCCTCTGGAAACACCATATATTTT. Translated, it gives CASTPSGNTIYF.

Only one count was recorded for this clone. The CDR3 bases are TGTGCCACCAGCAGGGGGATAGCGTCCCAGTACTTC. It encodes CATSRGIASQYF. The rearrangement uses TRBV15 and TRBJ2-5, with D possibly matching TRBD2 (5 bases). Germline V gives CDR1 LNHNV, CDR2 YYDKDF (reference sequence). The CDR3 totals 12 residues. V shed 3 bases and J shed 9 bases, with 11 bases lying between them. Based on the CDR3 plus reference TRBV15 and TRBJ2-5, the full variable domain is DAMVIQNPRYQVTQFGKPVTLSCSQTLNHNVMYWYQQKSSQAPKLLFHYYDKDFNNEADTPDNFQSRRPNTSFCFLDIRSPGLGDTAMYLCATSRGIASQYFGPGTRLLVL.

This sequence joins TRBV18 and TRBJ2-1; unclear D gene. CDR1 is KGHSH and CDR2 is LQKENI in the germline V gene. The CDR3 runs 16 residues. V was trimmed by 3 bases and J by 7 bases, leaving 19 bases between them. Here the CDR3 reads CASSPLETPIRNEQFF. The CDR3 nucleotides are TGTGCCAGCTCACCCCTGGAAACTCCCATTAGAAATGAGCAGTTCTTC.

This chain uses TRBV19 with TRBJ2-1; a weak D match, TRBD1 (6 bases). Germline CDR1 reads LNHDA; CDR2 reads SQIVND (reference sequence). This CDR3 comprises 13 residues. V shed 3 bases and J shed 15 bases, with 18 bases lying between them. The CDR3 region is CASSICDRTSRFF. DNA for the CDR3: TGTGCCAGTAGTATCTGCGACAGGACTTCAAGGTTCTTC.

This chain links TRBV6-1 with TRBJ1-5, with D tentatively TRBD1 (6 bases). There are 16 residues in the CDR3. Deletions cut 0 bases from V and 2 bases from J, with 11 bases between. Germline lookup yields CDR1 MNHNS and CDR2 SASEGT. This CDR3 is CASSEAINRGNQPQHF. The CDR3 nucleotides are TGTGCCAGCAGTGAAGCCATAAACAGGGGCAATCAGCCCCAGCATTTT.

The table lists this clone with a count of one. V is TRBV2 and J is TRBJ1-5, with TRBD1 matching 8 bases. This CDR3 comprises 15 residues. Per germline, CDR1 SNHLY and CDR2 FYNNEI. J gave up 3 bases and V 4 bases, and 5 bases lay outside the gene matches. The CDR3: CASSGTGIPNQPQHF. The DNA for the CDR3 is TGTGCCAGCAGTGGGACAGGGATTCCCAATCAGCCCCAGCATTTT.

The rearrangement uses TRBV10-3 and TRBJ1-5; tentatively, D is TRBD1 (6 bases). Trimming pared 4 bases from V and 7 bases from J, leaving 14 bases between. Germline loops: CDR1 ENHRY, CDR2 SYGVKD. This CDR3 is 14 amino acids long. The chain's CDR3 is CAISGPGERQPQHF. Written as DNA, the CDR3 is TGTGCCATCAGTGGACCAGGGGAGAGGCAGCCCCAGCATTTT.

The gene calls are TRBV5-4 and TRBJ1-2; D gene unclear. The CDR3 is made up of 17 amino acids. Trimming pared 0 bases from V and 6 bases from J, leaving 21 bases between. Germline loops: CDR1 SGHNT, CDR2 YYREEE (reference sequence). CDR3 amino acids: CASSLAPEGYAGDGYTF. The CDR3 coding sequence is TGTGCCAGCAGCTTGGCCCCGGAAGGGTACGCGGGAGATGGCTACACCTTC.

The V call is TRBV27, the J call TRBJ2-7; no reliable D call. The ends were cut back, 2 bases at V and 2 bases at J, with 10 bases in the middle. This CDR3 region has 14 residues. CDR1 MNHEY and CDR2 SMNVEV come from the germline V gene (reference sequence). In DNA, the CDR3 is TGTGCCAGCAGTTTAGACGGCAAAACCTACGAGCAGTACTTC. It codes for CASSLDGKTYEQYF.

A few counts support this clone. The CDR3 nucleotides are TGTGCCAGCAGCCCGGGACAGGCAACTAATGAAAAACTGTTTTTT. It yields the protein CASSPGQATNEKLFF. The chain links TRBV7-8 to TRBJ1-4; 8 nucleotides agree with TRBD1. After removal of 5 bases from V and 0 bases from J, the junction contained 2 bases not matched to a gene. Per germline, CDR1 SGHVS and CDR2 FQNEAQ. The CDR3 runs to 15 residues.

The V and J genes are TRBV6-2 or TRBV6-3 and TRBJ2-7; D assignment may be TRBD1 or TRBD2 (5 bases each). This CDR3 spans 15 amino acids. Trimming removed 3 bases from V and 2 bases from J, with 14 bases in between. Germline V lookup: CDR1 MNHEY, CDR2 SVGEGT. The CDR3 is CASSYRTGRAYEQYF. For the CDR3, the DNA is TGTGCCAGCAGTTATAGGACGGGGCGCGCCTACGAGCAGTACTTC.

V gene TRBV19 combines with J gene TRBJ2-6; D remains unclear. This CDR3 is 15 amino acids long. V was cut by 5 bases and J by 0 bases, with 8 bases left in between. CDR1 LNHDA and CDR2 SQIVND come from the germline V gene (reference sequence). As DNA, the CDR3 is TGTGCCAGTAGTCCACTTATCTCTGGGGCCAACGTCCTGACTTTC. It yields the protein CASSPLISGANVLTF.

The sample holds one count of this clone. The chain uses TRBV5-6 and TRBJ1-5; 9 bases are a match to TRBD1. CDR3 size: 16 residues. J gave up 6 bases and V 1 base, and 8 bases lay outside the gene matches. CDR1 SGHDT and CDR2 YYEEEE come from the germline V gene. The CDR3 reads CASSLFFGQGPQPQHF. The CDR3 coding sequence is TGTGCCAGCAGCTTGTTTTTTGGACAGGGGCCTCAGCCCCAGCATTTT.

The chain uses TRBV6-5 and TRBJ2-2; 7 bases align to TRBD2. The germline CDR1 and CDR2 sequences are MNHEY and SVGAGI. V trimming: 8 bases; J trimming: 3 bases; junction bases outside the gene matches: 6. There are 14 residues in the CDR3. Here the CDR3 DNA reads TGTGCCAGCGGGCGGGAGAGGTACACCGGGGAGCTGTTTTTT. Its translation: CASGRERYTGELFF.

This chain uses TRBV28 with TRBJ2-5, with 12 bases fitting TRBD2. This CDR3 has 18 amino acids. CDR1 is MDHEN, CDR2 SYDVKM, per germline. With 0 bases clipped from V and 1 base from J, the junction kept 6 bases outside the gene matches. The CDR3 DNA reads TGTGCCAGCAGTTTATGGGTTAGGACTAGCGGGGTCCAAGAGACCCAGTACTTC. Translation: CASSLWVRTSGVQETQYF.

This clone came up once. The J gene is TRBJ2-1, the V gene TRBV19, with 12 bases fitting TRBD2. This CDR3 has 18 amino acids. CDR1 is LNHDA and CDR2 is SQIVND in the germline V gene (reference sequence). Germline trimming cut 3 bases from V and 6 bases from J; bases unmatched to any gene: 12. The CDR3 nucleotides are TGTGCCAGTAGTATCCTCTCTAGCGGGGGGGCAGCTCGCAATGAGCAGTTCTTC. Translating it yields CASSILSSGGAARNEQFF.